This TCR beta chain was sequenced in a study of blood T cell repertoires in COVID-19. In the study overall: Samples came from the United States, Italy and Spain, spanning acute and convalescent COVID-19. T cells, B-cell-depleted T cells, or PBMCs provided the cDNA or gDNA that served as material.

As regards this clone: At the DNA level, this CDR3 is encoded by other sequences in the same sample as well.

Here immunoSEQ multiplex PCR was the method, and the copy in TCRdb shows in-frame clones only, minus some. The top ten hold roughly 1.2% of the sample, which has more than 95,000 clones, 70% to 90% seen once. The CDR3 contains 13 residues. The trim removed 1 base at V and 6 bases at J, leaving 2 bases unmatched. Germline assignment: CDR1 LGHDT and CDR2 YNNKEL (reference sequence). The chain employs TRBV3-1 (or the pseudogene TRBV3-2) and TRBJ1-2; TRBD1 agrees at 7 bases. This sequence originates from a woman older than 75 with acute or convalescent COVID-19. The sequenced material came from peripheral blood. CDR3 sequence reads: CASSQGQGDGYTF. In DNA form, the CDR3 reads TGTGCCAGCAGCCAAGGACAGGGAGATGGCTACACCTTC.